This T cell receptor (beta chain) is from a study of OX40 agonist ivuxolimab in advanced cancers. Measured with immunoSEQ multiplex PCR; TCRdb has only the in-frame clones, and not every one. The sample lists 40,000 to 55,000 clones, 80% seen once, with around 9.3% in the top ten. Autoimmune disease history or systemic immunosuppression barred patients. Researchers took blood at baseline, on cycle 4 day 1, and on cycle 7 day 1. This TCR derives from an adult with an advanced solid tumor such as melanoma, head and neck, liver or kidney cancer. The source material was CD4+ or CD8+ T cells sorted from blood, sampled in a trial of the OX40 agonist ivuxolimab.

CDR3 sequence: CASSASPYQETQYF. CDR3 bases: TGTGCCAGCAGCGCCAGCCCGTACCAAGAGACCCAGTACTTC. This chain uses TRBV9 with TRBJ2-5; D remains ambiguous. The V and J ends lost 3 bases and 0 bases respectively, with 9 bases between them. The CDR3 loop spans 14 amino acids. Germline loops: CDR1 SGDLS, CDR2 YYNGEE. Filled out from reference TRBV9 and TRBJ2-5, the complete variable domain reads DSGVTQTPKHLITATGQRVTLRCSPRSGDLSVYWYQQSLDQGLQFLIQYYNGEERAKGNILERFSAQQFPDLHSELNLSSLELGDSALYFCASSASPYQETQYFGPGTRLLVL.